The rows below give T cell receptor beta chains drawn from one sample of a study of CD4+ T cells in melanoma. Some clones are missing from TCRdb's copy, which holds only in-frame ones; the method was immunoSEQ multiplex PCR. This sample carries fewer than 55,000 clones, roughly nine tenths of them seen once, and the ten largest clones take about an eighth. The sequencing input was peripheral blood. These receptor sequences come from a human donor with melanoma. Each CDR3 is given with its conserved first and last residue. D genes are given only for firm matches. Clone size is stated in some rows and not others, as once, few, many or a class when expanded.

V gene: TRBV5-1; CDR3 length: 14; clone size: -; J gene: TRBJ2-7; D gene: -; CDR3 protein: CASSLIQGNDEQYF; CDR3 DNA: TGCGCCAGCAGTTTGATTCAGGGGAACGACGAGCAGTACTTC
V gene: TRBV27; CDR3 length: 14; clone size: -; J gene: TRBJ2-3; D gene: TRBD2; CDR3 protein: CASSLWGGSDTQYF; CDR3 DNA: TGTGCCAGCAGTTTATGGGGGGGTAGTGATACGCAGTATTTT
V gene: TRBV7-9; CDR3 length: 12; clone size: -; J gene: TRBJ1-1; D gene: -; CDR3 protein: CASSLGYTEAFF; CDR3 DNA: TGTGCCAGCAGCTTAGGGTACACTGAAGCTTTCTTT
V gene: TRBV6-1; CDR3 length: 16; clone size: -; J gene: TRBJ2-3; D gene: TRBD1; CDR3 protein: CASSGTDRGLPDTQYF; CDR3 DNA: TGTGCCAGCAGTGGAACGGACAGGGGGCTTCCAGATACGCAGTATTTT
V gene: TRBV10-1; CDR3 length: 13; clone size: -; J gene: TRBJ2-7; D gene: -; CDR3 protein: CASSAGAAYEQYF; CDR3 DNA: TGCGCCAGCAGTGCCGGGGCCGCCTACGAGCAGTACTTC
V gene: TRBV5-1; CDR3 length: 15; clone size: -; J gene: TRBJ1-2; D gene: -; CDR3 protein: CASSQTGLGVYGYTF; CDR3 DNA: TGCGCCAGCAGCCAAACAGGGCTCGGAGTCTATGGCTACACCTTC
V gene: TRBV5-1; CDR3 length: 13; clone size: -; J gene: TRBJ2-1; D gene: -; CDR3 protein: CASSLARANEQFF; CDR3 DNA: TGCGCCAGCAGCTTGGCCAGGGCCAATGAGCAGTTCTTC
V gene: TRBV27; CDR3 length: 14; clone size: -; J gene: TRBJ1-1; D gene: -; CDR3 protein: CASSGKPGNTEAFF; CDR3 DNA: TGTGCCAGCAGCGGGAAACCCGGGAACACTGAAGCTTTCTTT
V gene: TRBV11-2; CDR3 length: 14; clone size: -; J gene: TRBJ2-5; D gene: -; CDR3 protein: CASTGLAFVETQYF; CDR3 DNA: TGTGCCAGCACCGGACTCGCATTCGTAGAGACCCAGTACTTC
V gene: TRBV10-2; CDR3 length: 11; clone size: once; J gene: TRBJ2-1; D gene: -; CDR3 protein: CASSEDTKQFF; CDR3 DNA: TGCGCCAGCAGTGAGGACACTAAGCAGTTCTTC
V gene: TRBV6-5; CDR3 length: 14; clone size: once; J gene: TRBJ1-2; D gene: -; CDR3 protein: CASSYLGGNYGYTF; CDR3 DNA: TGTGCCAGCAGTTATCTCGGTGGAAACTATGGCTACACCTTC